Below, one T cell receptor beta chain is given with its context. This sample stems from a study of blood T cell repertoires in COVID-19. Study overall: COVID-19 samples, acute and convalescent, were from the United States, Italy and Spain.

Sequencing used immunoSEQ multiplex PCR; TCRdb keeps in-frame clones, though not all of them. The table has 45,000 to 55,000 clones, about 87% seen once; the top ten hold roughly 13%. The clonotype comes from an elderly man with acute or convalescent COVID-19. What was sequenced was peripheral blood.

CDR3 in amino acids: CAITPTSGTVTDTQYF. Written as DNA, the CDR3 is TGTGCCATCACCCCGACTAGCGGGACCGTAACAGATACGCAGTATTTT. The chain uses TRBV10-3 and TRBJ2-3; 11 nucleotides line up with TRBD2. The germline V gene has CDR1 ENHRY and CDR2 SYGVKD. V lost 7 bases, J lost 3 bases, and 9 bases stayed unmatched. This CDR3 contains 16 residues.